The clone carrying this T cell receptor beta chain was seen a few times. This CDR3 spans 13 amino acids. Germline V gene data show CDR1 as MNHEY and CDR2 as SVGAGI. Deletions cut 5 bases from V and 4 bases from J, with 11 bases between. This sample was included in a study of quantifying T cell responses using KT2 cells. Looking at the study overall: Reverse transcription used primers in the TCR alpha and beta constant regions.

An oligo carrying a UMI was ligated to the cDNA 3' end. First-round PCR used around 4 cycles and beta primers RC1.1 and RC1.2 covering TRBC1 and TRBC2. TCRdb processed the UMI-ligation and nested PCR reads anew with MiXCR; each CDR3 protein has one entry. The sample carries under 35,000 distinct CDR3 sequences, 7.3% recorded once. The chain is built from TRBV6-5 and TRBJ1-1; D is undetermined. This receptor was identified in a human donor. Source material: PBMCs spiked with cells of the T cell clone KT2. CDR3 region: CASSIGRGTEAFF. CDR3 nucleotides: TGTGCCAGCAGTATAGGCCGGGGCACTGAAGCTTTCTTT.